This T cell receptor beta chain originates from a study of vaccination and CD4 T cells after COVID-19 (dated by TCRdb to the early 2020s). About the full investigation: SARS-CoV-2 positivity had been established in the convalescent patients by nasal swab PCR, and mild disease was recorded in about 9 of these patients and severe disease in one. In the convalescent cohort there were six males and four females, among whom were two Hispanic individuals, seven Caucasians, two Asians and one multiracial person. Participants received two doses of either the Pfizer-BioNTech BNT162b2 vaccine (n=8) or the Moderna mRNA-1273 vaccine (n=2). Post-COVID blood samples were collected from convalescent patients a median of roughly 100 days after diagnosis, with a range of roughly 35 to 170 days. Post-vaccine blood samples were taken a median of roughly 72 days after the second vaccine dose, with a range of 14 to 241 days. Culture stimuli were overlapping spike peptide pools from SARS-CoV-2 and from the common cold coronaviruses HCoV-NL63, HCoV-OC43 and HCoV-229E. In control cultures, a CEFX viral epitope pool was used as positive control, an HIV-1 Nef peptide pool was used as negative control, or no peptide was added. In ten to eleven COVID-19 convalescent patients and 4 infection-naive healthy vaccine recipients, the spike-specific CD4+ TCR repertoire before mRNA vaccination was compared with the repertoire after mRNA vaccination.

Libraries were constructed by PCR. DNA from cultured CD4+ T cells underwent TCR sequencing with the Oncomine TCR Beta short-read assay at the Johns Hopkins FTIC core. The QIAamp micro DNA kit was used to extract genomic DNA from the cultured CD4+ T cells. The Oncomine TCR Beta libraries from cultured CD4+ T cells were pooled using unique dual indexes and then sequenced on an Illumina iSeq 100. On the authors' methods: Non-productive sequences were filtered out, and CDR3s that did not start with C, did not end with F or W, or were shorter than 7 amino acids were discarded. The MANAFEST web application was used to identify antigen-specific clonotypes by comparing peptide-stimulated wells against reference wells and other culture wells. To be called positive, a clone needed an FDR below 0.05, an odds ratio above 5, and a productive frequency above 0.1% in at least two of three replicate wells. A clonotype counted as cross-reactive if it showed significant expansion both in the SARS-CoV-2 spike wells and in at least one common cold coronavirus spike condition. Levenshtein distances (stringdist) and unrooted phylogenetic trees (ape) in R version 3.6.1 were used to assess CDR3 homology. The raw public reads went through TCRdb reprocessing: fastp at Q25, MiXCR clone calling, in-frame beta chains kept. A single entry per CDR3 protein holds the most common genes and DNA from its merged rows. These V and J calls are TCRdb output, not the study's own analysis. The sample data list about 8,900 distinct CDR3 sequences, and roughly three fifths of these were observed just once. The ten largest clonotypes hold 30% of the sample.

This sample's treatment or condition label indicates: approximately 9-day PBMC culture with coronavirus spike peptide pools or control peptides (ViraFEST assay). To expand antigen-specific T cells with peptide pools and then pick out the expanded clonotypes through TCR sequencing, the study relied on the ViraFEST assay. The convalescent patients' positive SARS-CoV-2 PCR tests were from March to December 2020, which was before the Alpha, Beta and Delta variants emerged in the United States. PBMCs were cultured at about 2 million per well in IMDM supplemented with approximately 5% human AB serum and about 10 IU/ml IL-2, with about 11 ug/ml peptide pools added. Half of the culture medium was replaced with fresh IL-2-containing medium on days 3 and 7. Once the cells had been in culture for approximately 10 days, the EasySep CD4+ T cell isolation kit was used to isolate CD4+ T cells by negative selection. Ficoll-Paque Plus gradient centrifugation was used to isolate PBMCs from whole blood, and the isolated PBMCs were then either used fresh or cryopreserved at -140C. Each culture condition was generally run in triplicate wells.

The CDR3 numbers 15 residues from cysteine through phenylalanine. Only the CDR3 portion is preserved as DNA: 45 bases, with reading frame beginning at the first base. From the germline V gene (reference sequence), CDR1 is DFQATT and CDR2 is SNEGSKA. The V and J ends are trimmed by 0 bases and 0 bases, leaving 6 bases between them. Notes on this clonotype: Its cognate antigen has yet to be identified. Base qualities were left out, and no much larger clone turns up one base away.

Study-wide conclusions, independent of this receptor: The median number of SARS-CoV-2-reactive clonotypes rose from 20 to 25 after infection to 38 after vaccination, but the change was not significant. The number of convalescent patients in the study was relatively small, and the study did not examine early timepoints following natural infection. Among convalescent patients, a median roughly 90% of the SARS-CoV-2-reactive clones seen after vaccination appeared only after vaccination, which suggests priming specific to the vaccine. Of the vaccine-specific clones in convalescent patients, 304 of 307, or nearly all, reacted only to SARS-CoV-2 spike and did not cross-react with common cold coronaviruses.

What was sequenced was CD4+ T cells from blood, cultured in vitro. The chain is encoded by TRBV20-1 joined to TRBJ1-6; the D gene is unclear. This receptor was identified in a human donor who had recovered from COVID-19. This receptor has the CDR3 CSAREGSSYNSPLHF. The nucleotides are TGCAGTGCTAGAGAGGGGAGCTCCTATAATTCACCCCTCCACTTT.